This T cell receptor beta chain was recovered during a study of memory CD4+ T cells and cytomegalovirus serostatus. Overall study results and limits: CD4+ memory repertoires contained 67 of 164 reported CMV TCRbeta sequences.

This CDR3 contains 13 residues. V shed 4 bases and J shed 10 bases, with 14 bases lying between them. Germline V CDR1 and CDR2: SGHDT, YYEEEE. Original data processing: Out-of-frame sequences were removed, leaving roughly 2,200,000 distinct TCRbeta sequences. The assay was immunoSEQ multiplex PCR, and TCRdb's table has in-frame clones only and misses some. V and J calls plus clone size are reproduced from that table; the DNA served to infer D and trimming. The data contain about 75,000 clones, roughly three quarters of them singletons. On this clone: Antigen specificity is unknown.

The sort gate was single viable CD3+CD4+CD8-CD45RO+ cells for memory CD4+ T cells. The sample comprised memory CD4+ T cells from blood. The gene calls are TRBV5-6 and TRBJ1-4; TRBD1 is a possible D gene (5 bases). The clonotype was recovered from an adult in good health and CMV-seropositive. Written as DNA, the CDR3 is TGTGCCAGCAGCGGCGCGGGACGGGGAAAACTGTTTTTT. Translation: CASSGAGRGKLFF.